The clone carrying this T cell receptor (beta chain) was counted between two and nine times. This specimen comes from a study of blood T cell repertoires in COVID-19. Germline loops: CDR1 LGHNA, CDR2 YSLEER. The CDR3 runs 17 residues. Losses at the gene ends were 4 bases for V and 2 bases for J; bases not matched to a gene: 8. Methods used by the authors: Amplifying reference gene primers gave estimates of nucleated cell counts. Produced via immunoSEQ multiplex PCR; TCRdb's table is partial and in-frame only. V, J and clone size derive from that table, while D and trimming were established from the DNA sequence. The sample records 95,000 to 100,000 clones, 75% to 90% being singletons.

The chain carries TRBV4-3 and TRBJ2-3; 11 nucleotides match TRBD2. This clonotype was sampled from a man older than 75 with acute or convalescent COVID-19. Material: peripheral blood. The CDR3 coding sequence is TGCGCCAGCAGCCGGGCGGTGACTAGCGGGAACACAGATACGCAGTATTTT. Translation: CASSRAVTSGNTDTQYF.